What follows are 7 T cell receptor beta chains derived from one specimen sequenced in a study of T cells in Graves' hyperthyroidism and ophthalmopathy. Amplification of TCR beta CDR3 regions used RNA as the template. First-round RT-PCR with HTBI primers amplified the TCR CDR3 region. In TCRdb, the multiplex PCR reads were re-called with MiXCR into one record per CDR3 protein. There are under 600,000 distinct CDR3 sequences in the sample; 16% occur only once, and less than 3.5% lies in the top ten. The sequenced sample consisted of blood. These receptors were taken from a woman aged 40 to 49 with Graves' ophthalmopathy.

Regarding this clonotype: Compared with germline, one end of the junction differs, possibly owing to a read error. The chain uses TRBV7-7 and TRBJ2-1; TRBD2 matches 8 bases. This CDR3 has 15 residues. From germline, CDR1 is SSHAT and CDR2 FNYEAQ (reference sequence). In nucleotides, the CDR3 is TGTGCTAGCAGCTCCGGGGGGGCCGGGTACAATGAGCAGTTCTTC. It translates to CASSSGGAGYNEQFF. The variable domain in full, with the rest retrieved from reference TRBV7-7 and TRBJ2-1, is GAGVSQSPRYKVTKRGQDVTLRCDPISSHATLYWYQQALGQGPEFLTYFNYEAQPDKSGLPSDRFSAERPEGSISTLTIQRTEQRDSAMYRCASSSGGAGYNEQFFGPGTRLTVL.

This sequence joins TRBV10-3 and TRBJ2-3; weak D call: TRBD2 (6 bases). The CDR3 covers 13 residues. Per germline, CDR1 ENHRY and CDR2 SYGVKD. V lost 6 bases and J lost 6, with 13 bases in between. CDR3 protein: CAIRRDSADTQYF. CDR3 in DNA: TGTGCCATCAGGAGGGACTCGGCGGATACGCAGTATTTT.

In this sample, this clonotype turned up many times. The V call is TRBV28, the J call TRBJ2-1; D is undetermined. Germline values: CDR1 MDHEN, CDR2 SYDVKM. The length of the CDR3 is 11 residues. V lost 4 bases and J lost 5, with 3 bases in between. CDR3 residues: CASSWNNEQFF. Here the CDR3 DNA reads TGTGCCAGCAGTTGGAACAATGAGCAGTTCTTC.

This chain connects TRBV5-1 to TRBJ2-1, with TRBD1 matching over 8 bases. The junction had 3 bases not matched to a gene; V was cut back by 6 bases and J by 10 bases. The CDR3 length is 11 residues. Germline-derived CDR1 and CDR2 are SGHRS and YFSETQ. This CDR3 is CASTPGGEQFF. CDR3 nucleotides: TGCGCCAGCACCCCAGGGGGCGAGCAGTTCTTC.

A few counts support this clonotype. The CDR3 loop reads CASSQASDRRNYGYTF. The CDR3 DNA is TGTGCCAGCAGCCAAGCGTCGGACAGGAGAAACTATGGCTACACCTTC. The chain is built from TRBV3-1 and TRBJ1-2; 7 bases are a match to TRBD1. The ends lost 1 base at V and 2 bases at J; junction bases unmatched: 7. CDR1 is LGHDT, CDR2 YNNKEL, per germline (reference sequence). The CDR3 has 16 amino acids.

This clonotype was observed at least ten times. The V and J genes are TRBV20-1 and TRBJ2-1; D might be TRBD2 (5 bases). The CDR3 runs to 11 residues. Trimming left V 1 base short and J 9 bases short, with 7 bases between. Germline-derived CDR1 and CDR2 are DFQATT and SNEGSKA (reference sequence). CDR3 sequence reads: CSARAGVEQFF. The CDR3, as DNA: TGCAGTGCTAGAGCCGGGGTTGAGCAGTTCTTC.

This clonotype came up a few times. This sequence joins TRBV27 and TRBJ2-4; 7 bases are shared with TRBD2. Per germline, CDR1 MNHEY and CDR2 SMNVEV (reference sequence). The CDR3 covers 16 residues. Trimming at V came to 2 bases and at J to 1 base, leaving 5 bases not matched to a gene. CDR3 nucleotides: TGTGCCAGCAGTTTAATCGTGGGGGGGGCCAAAAACATTCAGTACTTC. As protein: CASSLIVGGAKNIQYF.